These 30 T cell receptor beta chains share one sample of origin, sequenced in a study of T-cell reconstitution after alpha-beta-depleted transplantation in children. Using unique molecular identifiers, the investigators prepared the TCRbeta library. TCRdb re-called the PCR reads with MiXCR, one entry per CDR3 protein. The profile shows about 640,000 distinct CDR3 sequences, 16% of them singletons. The specimen was PBMCs from the stem cell graft donor, collected from the stem cell graft. The source is a human donor who donated a stem cell graft to a child with acute myeloid leukemia.

The chain employs TRBV9 and TRBJ2-6; D might be TRBD2 (7 bases). Trimming stripped 0 bases from V and 0 bases from J, with 19 bases between. CDR3 length: 20 amino acids. Germline V lookup: CDR1 SGDLS, CDR2 YYNGEE. This CDR3 is CASSVGIRRGPSSGANVLTF. The CDR3 nucleotides are TGTGCCAGCAGCGTAGGGATCAGGCGGGGGCCTTCCTCTGGGGCCAACGTCCTGACTTTC.

The table lists this clonotype with many counts. This CDR3 is CASSSGQANTEAFF. The CDR3 region has the DNA TGTGCCAGCAGTTCGGGACAAGCGAACACTGAAGCTTTCTTT. The rearrangement joins TRBV27 to TRBJ1-1; tentatively, D is TRBD1 (6 bases). Germline V gene data show CDR1 as MNHEY and CDR2 as SMNVEV (reference sequence). CDR3 size: 14 residues. Deletions cut 4 bases from V and 1 base from J, with 10 bases between.

The gene calls are TRBV29-1 and TRBJ1-1; 11 bases fit TRBD1. Trimming took 6 bases from V and 1 from J; bases not matched to a gene: 13. Germline lookup yields CDR1 SQVTM and CDR2 ANQGSEA. This CDR3 is 17 amino acids long. In DNA, the CDR3 is TGCAGCGTGGGACATCCGGACAGGGGGCTTGGGAACACTGAAGCTTTCTTT. This codes for CSVGHPDRGLGNTEAFF.

This clonotype was observed a few times. The chain uses TRBV7-2 and TRBJ1-5; weak D call: TRBD1 (5 bases). Trimming removed 1 base from V and 6 bases from J, with 10 bases in between. This CDR3 has 14 amino acids. The V gene's germline CDR1 is SGHTA and CDR2 FQGNSA. CDR3: CASSLGRESQPQHF. For the CDR3, the DNA is TGTGCCAGCAGCTTAGGCAGGGAAAGTCAGCCCCAGCATTTT.

This chain connects TRBV12-3 or TRBV12-4 to TRBJ2-5; 10 bases fit TRBD1. J lost 5 bases, V lost 1 base, and 7 bases had no gene match. This CDR3 comprises 16 residues. CDR3 sequence: CASSLDRDRGQETQYF. The CDR3 nucleotides are TGTGCCAGCAGTTTAGACCGAGACAGGGGGCAGGAGACCCAGTACTTC.

This clonotype was seen more than once but under ten times. This chain joins TRBV7-8 and TRBJ2-5; 10 bases map to TRBD1. The CDR3 consists of 18 residues. V lost 0 bases, J lost 5 bases, and 12 bases stayed unmatched. CDR1 is SGHVS, CDR2 FQNEAQ, per germline. The CDR3 is CASSLAYNTGQGDETQYF. CDR3 DNA: TGTGCCAGCAGCTTAGCCTATAATACTGGACAGGGGGATGAGACCCAGTACTTC.

CDR3 loop: CASSLSSQIYGYTF. In DNA form, the CDR3 reads TGTGCCAGCAGTTTATCGAGCCAGATCTATGGCTACACCTTC. The chain carries TRBV27 and TRBJ1-2, with D uncertain. V lost 0 bases, J lost 4 bases, and 9 bases lay in between. CDR3 length equals 14 residues. Germline CDR1 MNHEY, CDR2 SMNVEV (reference sequence).

The gene calls are TRBV4-3 and TRBJ2-1; tentative D call: TRBD2 (7 bases). Germline CDR1 reads LGHNA; CDR2 reads YSLEER. This CDR3 has 14 residues. Trimming cost V 8 bases and J 7 bases, with 18 bases left between them. CDR3 in DNA: TGCGCCAGCCAAGGGGGGGGCGCGAGGAATGAGCAGTTCTTC. Protein product: CASQGGGARNEQFF.

This clonotype was recorded a few times. The CDR3 sequence: CATGLGLLTDTQYF. The CDR3 bases are TGTGCCACCGGGCTGGGACTCCTCACAGATACGCAGTATTTT. The V gene is TRBV7-2, the J gene TRBJ2-3; perhaps TRBD2 as D (6 bases). V lost 10 bases and J lost 2, with 16 bases in between. This CDR3 region has 14 residues. Per the germline V gene, CDR1 is SGHTA and CDR2 is FQGNSA.

At least ten counts were recorded for this clonotype. The CDR3 loop is CASTYNSGEVTEAFF. The CDR3, as DNA: TGTGCCAGCACGTATAACAGTGGGGAGGTGACTGAAGCTTTCTTT. The J gene is TRBJ1-1, the V gene TRBV5-5; D is uncertain. The germline V and J ends were trimmed by 6 bases and 5 bases, with 20 bases remaining between them. CDR1 and CDR2 (germline): SGHKS, YYEKEE (reference sequence). The CDR3 is 15 amino acids.

The chain is built from TRBV10-2 and TRBJ1-6, with D possibly matching TRBD1 (6 bases). Trimming removed 7 bases at V and 7 bases at J, with 14 bases between. The CDR3 has 14 residues. Germline V lookup: CDR1 WSHSY, CDR2 SAAADI. CDR3 nucleotide sequence: TGCGCCAGCAATCCAAGGGGGTTGAATTCACCCCTCCACTTT. This codes for CASNPRGLNSPLHF.

J is TRBJ2-5 and V is TRBV25-1; tentatively, D is TRBD2 (5 bases). The CDR3 extends over 12 amino acids. Trimming cost V 6 bases and J 4 bases, with 9 bases left between them. Germline V CDR1 and CDR2: MGHDK, SYGVNS. In DNA form, the CDR3 reads TGTGCCAGCAGGGGTGGAGGAGAGACCCAGTACTTC. Protein product: CASRGGGETQYF.

Notes on this clonotype: The junction departs from the called germline gene at one end, perhaps through a read error. The chain joins TRBV20-1 to TRBJ2-5, with 12 bases aligning to TRBD2. Germline-derived CDR1 and CDR2 are DFQATT and SNEGSKA (reference sequence). The CDR3 is made up of 18 amino acids. CDR3: CCAQAPGLAGGRLETQYF. The CDR3 nucleotides read TGCTGTGCACAAGCTCCGGGCCTAGCGGGGGGGCGCTTGGAGACCCAGTACTTC.

This chain links TRBV7-8 with TRBJ1-2, with 8 positions matching TRBD1. CDR1 and CDR2 (germline): SGHVS, FQNEAQ. The CDR3 is 15 residues long. Germline trimming cut 1 base from V and 7 bases from J; bases unmatched to any gene: 8. The CDR3 is CASSLDGTGGFGYTF. CDR3 coding DNA: TGTGCCAGCAGCTTAGATGGGACAGGAGGGTTTGGCTACACCTTC.

A few counts support this clonotype. The rearrangement uses TRBV20-1 and TRBJ2-2, with TRBD1 matching over 9 bases. CDR1 DFQATT and CDR2 SNEGSKA come from the germline V gene (reference sequence). V shed 4 bases, J shed 4 bases, and the junction held 4 bases outside the gene matches. The CDR3 runs to 14 residues. The CDR3 coding sequence is TGCAGTGCTATGGGACAGGGTGGCACCGGGGAGCTGTTTTTT. This sequence encodes CSAMGQGGTGELFF.

The rearrangement links TRBV20-1 to TRBJ1-5, with TRBD1 matching over 7 bases. Germline values: CDR1 DFQATT, CDR2 SNEGSKA (reference sequence). The CDR3 is 15 residues long. J was trimmed by 4 bases and V by 3 bases; bases with no gene match: 9. The CDR3 protein is CSASFFGQENQPQHF. DNA for the CDR3: TGCAGTGCTAGCTTCTTTGGACAGGAAAATCAGCCCCAGCATTTT.

The CDR3 coding sequence is TGCGCCAGCAGCCAGGGACAGGGGAGTCAGCCCCAGCATTTT. This codes for CASSQGQGSQPQHF. This chain uses TRBV4-3 with TRBJ1-5, with 10 positions matching TRBD1. The CDR3 is 14 amino acids. The trim removed 3 bases at V and 6 bases at J, leaving 2 bases unmatched. The germline V gene has CDR1 LGHNA and CDR2 YSLEER.

This clonotype occurred a few times. The chain joins TRBV25-1 to TRBJ2-2; 10 nucleotides align to TRBD1. V lost 3 bases and J lost 7; bases outside the gene matches: 8. The CDR3 is 16 residues long. The V gene's germline CDR1 is MGHDK and CDR2 SYGVNS. The CDR3: CASSDATGGGIGELFF. The CDR3, as DNA: TGTGCCAGCAGTGACGCGACAGGGGGCGGGATCGGGGAGCTGTTTTTT.

This clonotype showed up just a few times. The chain has TRBV20-1 and TRBJ2-7; TRBD1 matches at 7 bases. V gave up 4 bases and J gave up 0 bases; unmatched junction bases: 6. The germline gives CDR1 DFQATT, CDR2 SNEGSKA (reference sequence). The CDR3 has 14 residues. Here the CDR3 DNA reads TGCAGTGCTACTTACAGGGGTCACTCCTACGAGCAGTACTTC. The encoded protein is CSATYRGHSYEQYF.

This clonotype was found a few times. V usage is TRBV7-3 and J usage is TRBJ2-7, with 13 bases aligning to TRBD2. The CDR3 has 20 amino acids. The germline CDR1 and CDR2 sequences are SGHTA and FQGTGA. With V trimmed by 5 bases and J by 3 bases, 19 bases remained unmatched. CDR3 sequence (DNA): TGTGCCAGCAGCCGTATGCGACTAGCGGGGGGCCAAAACACCATCTACGAGCAGTACTTC. Its translation: CASSRMRLAGGQNTIYEQYF.

This clonotype was detected a few times. J is TRBJ2-7 and V is TRBV27, with 13 nucleotides matching TRBD2. The V gene's germline CDR1 is MNHEY and CDR2 SMNVEV (reference sequence). CDR3 length equals 18 residues. Unmatched junction bases numbered 11, after V lost 1 base and J lost 5 bases. The CDR3 sequence is CASSLYRLAGGVKNEQYF. The CDR3 DNA follows: TGTGCCAGCAGTTTATATCGACTAGCGGGGGGAGTAAAGAACGAGCAGTACTTC.

The chain is built from TRBV20-1 and TRBJ1-3; D is perhaps TRBD1 (6 bases). Germline lookup yields CDR1 DFQATT and CDR2 SNEGSKA (reference sequence). The CDR3 length is 15 residues. V dropped 3 bases and J dropped 2 bases, with 14 bases sitting between them. CDR3 in amino acids: CSASTGLNPGNTIYF. Written as DNA, the CDR3 is TGCAGTGCTAGTACAGGGCTCAATCCTGGAAACACCATATATTTT.

This clonotype was recorded only once. This chain connects TRBV21-1 to TRBJ2-6; TRBD1 is the table's D call, not checked against the DNA. TRBV21-1 is classified as a pseudogene. CDR3 size: 18 residues. In DNA form, the CDR3 reads TGTGCCAGCAGCAAAGACGGGGGCAGCTCTACTGGGGCCAACGTCCTGACTTTC. This encodes CASSKDGGSSTGANVLTF.

This clonotype was found a few times. The V call is TRBV28, the J call TRBJ2-7; TRBD1 matches at 8 bases. The V and J ends lost 5 bases and 2 bases, in that order; junction bases with no gene match: 8. Germline CDR1 reads MDHEN; CDR2 reads SYDVKM. The CDR3 has 15 amino acids. DNA for the CDR3: TGTGCCAGCAGTCAAGGGGGGACAGGCACCTACGAGCAGTACGTC. Translated, it gives CASSQGGTGTYEQYV.

The rearrangement links TRBV4-3 to TRBJ2-3; D remains unclear. CDR1 is LGHNA and CDR2 is YSLEER in the germline V gene. Trimming left V 0 bases short and J 1 base short, with 8 bases between. The CDR3 loop spans 15 amino acids. The CDR3 DNA sequence: TGCGCCAGCAGCCAAGAGGCTACCCGCACAGATACGCAGTATTTT. Translated, it gives CASSQEATRTDTQYF.

This clonotype was recorded a few times. This chain uses TRBV30 with TRBJ2-1; D may match TRBD1 or TRBD2 (6 bases each). Germline V gives CDR1 GTSNPN, CDR2 SVGIG (reference sequence). The CDR3 contains 15 residues. V was cut by 4 bases and J by 7 bases, with 20 bases left in between. In nucleotides, the CDR3 is TGTGCCTGGACCAGACTAGGGGGGCAGTTTAATGAGCAGTTCTTC. Its protein is CAWTRLGGQFNEQFF. Based on the CDR3 plus reference TRBV30 and TRBJ2-1, the full variable domain is SQTIHQWPATLVQPVGSPLSLECTVEGTSNPNLYWYRQAAGRGLQLLFYSVGIGQISSEVPQNLSASRPQDRQFILSSKKLLLSDSGFYLCAWTRLGGQFNEQFFGPGTRLTVL.

This clonotype showed up just a few times. The gene calls are TRBV12-3 or TRBV12-4 and TRBJ2-7, with TRBD1 matching over 7 bases. Trimming cost V 5 bases and J 5 bases; bases outside gene matches: 9. The CDR3 runs to 14 residues. CDR3 nucleotides: TGTGCCAGCAGTCCGGGCGACAGGGTCAACGAGCAGTACTTC. Protein sequence: CASSPGDRVNEQYF.

This clonotype has a count of ten or more. The rearrangement joins TRBV15 to TRBJ2-4; 9 nucleotides align to TRBD1. The V gene end was trimmed by 5 bases and the J gene end by 7 bases; junction bases not matched to a gene: 9. The germline V gene encodes CDR1 LNHNV and CDR2 YYDKDF (reference sequence). The CDR3 covers 15 residues. CDR3 nucleotides: TGTGCCACCAGCCCTGGACAGGGGACAGGGAACATTCAGTACTTC. Its protein is CATSPGQGTGNIQYF.

This clonotype has ten or more counts. The chain links TRBV9 to TRBJ2-1, with D possibly matching TRBD1 (5 bases). The ends were cut back, 2 bases at V and 3 bases at J, with 12 bases in the middle. Germline CDR1 is SGDLS and CDR2 is YYNGEE. This CDR3 region has 15 residues. The CDR3 reads CASSVGQSIYNEQFF. CDR3 nucleotide sequence: TGTGCCAGCAGCGTCGGACAATCTATCTACAATGAGCAGTTCTTC.

Only a few counts were recorded for this clonotype. The genes are TRBV30 and TRBJ2-7, with D hard to call. Germline V lookup: CDR1 GTSNPN, CDR2 SVGIG (reference sequence). The CDR3 consists of 14 residues. Trimming shortened V by 4 bases and J by 4 bases, and 17 bases separated the two germline ends. The CDR3 nucleotides are TGTGCCTGGAACCCAAAACGGAGTGAGTACGAGCAGTACTTC. Translated: CAWNPKRSEYEQYF.